This TCR beta chain stems from a study of T cells in women clearing cervical HPV infection. About the research overall: Donors had HPV16-related CIN3 or worse; 2 had invasive cancer.

Study outcomes and limitations: T-cell numbers per sample were unknown and may explain richness differences.

Genomic DNA, averaging about 1,300 ng per sample, yielded TCR beta CDR3 via immunoSEQ. Profiled with immunoSEQ multiplex PCR; TCRdb holds only in-frame clones, not every one. This repertoire includes tens of thousands of clones. Regarding this clone: Its antigen is unknown.

The sample consisted of blood buffy coat. The sequence was obtained from a woman between 18 and 70 years old with a cervical HPV16 infection that either progressed to CIN3+ or cleared (not recorded which).

CDR3 DNA, as far as it was read: TGTGCCAGCTCACCACCGTCCCAGGGTCGACATACG. This encodes CASSPPSQGRHT. Given in full, the CDR3 is CASSPPSQGRHTQYF. V is TRBV18 and J is TRBJ2-3, with D perhaps TRBD1 (5 bases). Sequencing ends 3 residues short of the CDR3 end; the germline J gene provides the rest. The V gene's germline CDR1 is KGHSH and CDR2 LQKENI. V was pared by 0 bases and J by 7 bases, with 14 bases between. This CDR3 comprises 15 residues.